This TCR beta chain is from a study of spatial heterogeneity in lung cancer. TCRdb recomputed calls from the 5' RACE reads with MiXCR, one row per CDR3 protein. The sample shows under 100,000 distinct CDR3 sequences, around 9% of them seen only once. Time point given: sample taken at primary tumor resection. The sequenced material consisted of unsorted whole RNA from tumor, nontumor lung or frozen PBMC. Per the germline V gene, CDR1 is SGHRS and CDR2 is YFSETQ. There are 13 residues in the CDR3. The V end was cut by 0 bases, the J end by 4 bases, with 6 bases between. There are many counts of this clonotype.

Sequenced here: PBMCs, sampled at surgery. The receptor was isolated from a male donor with early-stage non-small cell lung cancer. The V call is TRBV5-1, the J call TRBJ2-3; perhaps TRBD1 as D (5 bases). The CDR3 sequence: CASSLGQSDTQYF. The CDR3 nucleotides read TGCGCCAGCAGCTTGGGACAGTCAGATACGCAGTATTTT. Full variable domain (missing parts from reference TRBV5-1 and TRBJ2-3): KAGVTQTPRYLIKTRGQQVTLSCSPISGHRSVSWYQQTPGQGLQFLFEYFSETQRNKGNFPGRFSGRQFSNSRSEMNVSTLELGDSALYLCASSLGQSDTQYFGPGTRLTVL.